This TCR beta chain derives from a study of blood T cells in healthy people across ages. Study findings and constraints: There was a strong correlation between TCR beta diversity and naive T cell percentage. Without sorted subsets, naive and antigen-experienced compartments could not be conclusively compared.

The donors, all healthy, were Caucasians living in Russia, aged 6 to 90. About this clonotype itself: Its antigen is not known.

Germline V lookup: CDR1 SGHTA, CDR2 FQGNSA. V shed 0 bases and J shed 12 bases, with 9 bases lying between them. There are 12 residues in the CDR3. Then a second PCR, running roughly 7 to 11 cycles, was carried out with a sample-barcoded 5' primer and a J-beta primer mix. Tags on each cDNA molecule came from a template-switch adaptor with 12 random nucleotides. TCRdb re-called the 5' RACE reads through MiXCR, storing one row per CDR3 protein. The profile shows about 600,000 distinct CDR3 sequences, 40% to 55% of them singletons. Sequenced: blood. The source is an elderly man in good health. The chain employs TRBV7-2 and TRBJ2-1; D is ambiguous. The CDR3 sequence is CASSLASTAQFF. CDR3 DNA: TGTGCCAGCAGCTTAGCGTCGACTGCGCAGTTCTTC.